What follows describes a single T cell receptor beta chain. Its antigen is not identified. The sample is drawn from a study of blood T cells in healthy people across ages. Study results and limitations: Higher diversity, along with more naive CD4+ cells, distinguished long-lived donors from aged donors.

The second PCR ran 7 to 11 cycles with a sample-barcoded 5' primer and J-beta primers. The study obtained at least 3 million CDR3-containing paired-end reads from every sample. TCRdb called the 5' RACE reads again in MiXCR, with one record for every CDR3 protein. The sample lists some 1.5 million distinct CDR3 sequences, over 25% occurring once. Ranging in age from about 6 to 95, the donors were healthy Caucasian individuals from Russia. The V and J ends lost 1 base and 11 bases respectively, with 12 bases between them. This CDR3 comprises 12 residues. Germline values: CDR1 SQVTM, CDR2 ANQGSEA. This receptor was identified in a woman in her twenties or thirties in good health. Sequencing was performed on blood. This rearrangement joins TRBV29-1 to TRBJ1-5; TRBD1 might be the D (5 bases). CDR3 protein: CSVEGGDRAQHF. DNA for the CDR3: TGCAGCGTTGAAGGGGGCGATAGGGCCCAGCATTTT.